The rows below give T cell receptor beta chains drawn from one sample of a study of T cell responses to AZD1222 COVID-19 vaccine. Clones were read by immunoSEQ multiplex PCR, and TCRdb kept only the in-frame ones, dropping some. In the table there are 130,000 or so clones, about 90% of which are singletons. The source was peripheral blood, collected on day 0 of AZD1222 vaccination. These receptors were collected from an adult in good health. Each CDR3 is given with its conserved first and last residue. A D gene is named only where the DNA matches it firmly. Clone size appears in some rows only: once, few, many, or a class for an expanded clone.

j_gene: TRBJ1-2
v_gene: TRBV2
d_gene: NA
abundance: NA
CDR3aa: CASSELVRLASYGYTF
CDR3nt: TGTGCCAGCAGTGAATTAGTCAGGTTGGCTTCCTATGGCTACACCTTC

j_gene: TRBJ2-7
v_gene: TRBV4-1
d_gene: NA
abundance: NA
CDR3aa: CASSSGGQGTYEQYF
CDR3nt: TGCGCCAGCAGCTCAGGGGGGCAGGGTACCTACGAGCAGTACTTC

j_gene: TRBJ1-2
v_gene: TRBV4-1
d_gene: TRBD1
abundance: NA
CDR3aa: CASSTRQGKDYGYTF
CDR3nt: TGCGCCAGCAGCACACGACAGGGGAAGGACTATGGCTACACCTTC

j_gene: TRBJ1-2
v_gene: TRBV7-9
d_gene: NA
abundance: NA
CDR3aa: CASSFGAGDYGYTF
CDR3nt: TGTGCCAGCAGCTTTGGGGCCGGGGACTATGGCTACACCTTC

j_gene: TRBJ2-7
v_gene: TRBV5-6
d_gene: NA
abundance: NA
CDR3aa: CASSLGNYEQYF
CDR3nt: TGTGCCAGCAGCTTGGGAAACTACGAGCAGTACTTC

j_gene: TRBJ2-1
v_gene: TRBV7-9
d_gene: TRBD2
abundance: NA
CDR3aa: CASAGGGGTYNEQFF
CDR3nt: TGTGCCAGCGCTGGGGGGGGAGGAACCTACAATGAGCAGTTCTTC

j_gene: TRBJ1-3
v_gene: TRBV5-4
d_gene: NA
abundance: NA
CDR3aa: CASSSPGSTIYF
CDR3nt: TGTGCCAGCAGCTCCCCGGGATCCACCATATATTTT

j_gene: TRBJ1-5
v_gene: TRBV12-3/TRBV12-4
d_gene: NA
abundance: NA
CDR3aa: CASSWTADQPQHF
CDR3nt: TGTGCCAGCAGCTGGACAGCAGATCAGCCCCAGCATTTT

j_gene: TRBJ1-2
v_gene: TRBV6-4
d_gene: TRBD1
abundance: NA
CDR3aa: CASSALGTGATGYTF
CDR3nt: TGTGCCAGCAGTGCCTTAGGGACAGGGGCGACCGGCTACACCTTC

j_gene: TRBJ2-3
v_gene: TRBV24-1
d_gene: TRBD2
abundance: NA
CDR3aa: CATSDPGGEADTQYF
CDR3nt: TGTGCCACCAGTGACCCGGGGGGGGAGGCAGATACGCAGTATTTT

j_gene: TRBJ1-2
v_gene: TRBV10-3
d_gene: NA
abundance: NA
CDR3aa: CAITGGTDGYTF
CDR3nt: TGTGCCATTACTGGGGGCACGGATGGCTACACCTTC

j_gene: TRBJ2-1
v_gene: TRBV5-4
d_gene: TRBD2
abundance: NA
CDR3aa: CASSSLSGSTYNEQFF
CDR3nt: TGTGCCAGCAGCTCGTTGAGCGGGAGTACATACAATGAGCAGTTCTTC

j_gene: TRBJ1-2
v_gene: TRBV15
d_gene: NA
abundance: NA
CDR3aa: CATKHIDHYGYTF
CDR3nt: TGTGCCACCAAACATATCGACCACTATGGCTACACCTTC

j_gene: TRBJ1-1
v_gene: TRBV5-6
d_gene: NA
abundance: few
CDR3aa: CASSSLQGVSEAFF
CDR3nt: TGTGCCAGCAGCTCCCTTCAGGGAGTCTCTGAAGCTTTCTTT

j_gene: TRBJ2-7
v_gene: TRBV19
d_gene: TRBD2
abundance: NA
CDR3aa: CASSELALNYEQYF
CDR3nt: TGTGCCAGTAGTGAACTAGCGCTGAACTACGAGCAGTACTTC

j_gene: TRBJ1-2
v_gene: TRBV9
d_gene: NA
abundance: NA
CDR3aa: CASRGGGYTF
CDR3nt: TGTGCCAGCAGGGGGGGTGGCTACACCTTC

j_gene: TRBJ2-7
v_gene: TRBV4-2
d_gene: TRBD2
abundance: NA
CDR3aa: CASSQWTSGGTDYEQYF
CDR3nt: TGTGCCAGCAGCCAATGGACTAGCGGGGGGACAGACTACGAGCAGTACTTC

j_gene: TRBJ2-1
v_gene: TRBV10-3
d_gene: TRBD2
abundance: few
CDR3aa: CAISESWASGRIFDEQFF
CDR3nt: TGTGCCATCAGTGAGTCGTGGGCTAGCGGGAGGATTTTTGATGAGCAGTTCTTC

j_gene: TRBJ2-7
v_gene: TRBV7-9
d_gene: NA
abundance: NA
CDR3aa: CASSQLGQVYEQYF
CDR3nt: TGTGCCAGCAGCCAGCTGGGACAAGTCTACGAGCAGTACTTC

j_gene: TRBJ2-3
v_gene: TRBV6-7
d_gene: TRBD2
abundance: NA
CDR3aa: CASALIAGHTDTQYF
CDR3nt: TGTGCCAGTGCCTTAATAGCGGGGCACACAGATACGCAGTATTTT

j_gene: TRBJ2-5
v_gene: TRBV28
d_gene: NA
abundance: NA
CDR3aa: CASSLSWGTQYF
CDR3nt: TGTGCCAGCAGCCTTAGTTGGGGGACCCAGTACTTC

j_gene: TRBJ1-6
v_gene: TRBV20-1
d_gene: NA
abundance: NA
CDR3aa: CSASSGAGAYNSPLHF
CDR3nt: TGCAGTGCTAGTTCGGGGGCAGGCGCCTATAATTCACCCCTCCACTTT

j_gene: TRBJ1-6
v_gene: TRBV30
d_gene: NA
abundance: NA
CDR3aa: CAWSVLVNSPLHF
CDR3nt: TGTGCCTGGAGTGTACTAGTTAATTCACCCCTCCACTTT

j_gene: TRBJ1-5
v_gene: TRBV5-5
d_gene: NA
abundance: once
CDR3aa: CASSPHYRQNQPQHF
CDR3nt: TGTGCCAGCAGCCCCCATTATAGACAGAATCAGCCCCAGCATTTT

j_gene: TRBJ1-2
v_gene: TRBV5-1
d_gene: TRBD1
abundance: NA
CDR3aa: CASSLDGTGAYGYTF
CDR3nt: TGCGCCAGCAGCTTGGACGGGACAGGAGCCTATGGCTACACCTTC

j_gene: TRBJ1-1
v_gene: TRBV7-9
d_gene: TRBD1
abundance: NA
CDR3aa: CASKTTGTDTEAFF
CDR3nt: TGTGCCAGCAAAACGACAGGGACGGACACTGAAGCTTTCTTT

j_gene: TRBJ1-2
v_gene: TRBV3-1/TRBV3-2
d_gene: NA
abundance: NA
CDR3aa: CASSQDVGARGYTF
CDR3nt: TGTGCCAGCAGCCAAGATGTGGGGGCGCGTGGCTACACCTTC

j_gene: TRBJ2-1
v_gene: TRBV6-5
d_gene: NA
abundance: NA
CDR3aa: CASSTDLPREQFF
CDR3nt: TGTGCCAGCAGTACAGACTTACCTCGTGAGCAGTTCTTC

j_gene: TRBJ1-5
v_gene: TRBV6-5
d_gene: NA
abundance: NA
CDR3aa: CASRVVSNQPQHF
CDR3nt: TGTGCCAGCCGAGTCGTGAGCAATCAGCCCCAGCATTTT

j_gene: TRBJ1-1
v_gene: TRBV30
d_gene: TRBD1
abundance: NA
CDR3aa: CAWSVPGQGVSEAFF
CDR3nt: TGTGCCTGGAGTGTACCAGGACAGGGGGTCTCTGAAGCTTTCTTT

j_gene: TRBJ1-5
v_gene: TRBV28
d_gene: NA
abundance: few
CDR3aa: CASKSPALPQHF
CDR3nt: TGTGCCAGCAAATCCCCGGCGTTGCCCCAGCATTTT

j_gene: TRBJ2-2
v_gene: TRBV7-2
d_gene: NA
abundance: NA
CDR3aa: CASSFTIAGATGELFF
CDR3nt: TGTGCCAGCAGCTTCACCATTGCGGGGGCCACCGGGGAGCTGTTTTTT

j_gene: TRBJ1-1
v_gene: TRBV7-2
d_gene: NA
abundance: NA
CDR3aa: CASSLRETNTEAFF
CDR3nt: TGTGCCAGCAGCTTAAGGGAAACGAACACTGAAGCTTTCTTT

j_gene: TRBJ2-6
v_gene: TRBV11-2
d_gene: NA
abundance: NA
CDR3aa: CASSLSIGGGTGANVLTF
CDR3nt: TGTGCCAGCAGCTTAAGTATTGGTGGGGGAACTGGGGCCAACGTCCTGACTTTC

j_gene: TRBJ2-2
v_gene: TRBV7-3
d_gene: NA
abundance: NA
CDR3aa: CASSPGGNAGELFF
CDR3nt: TGTGCCAGCAGCCCCGGCGGGAATGCCGGGGAGCTGTTTTTT

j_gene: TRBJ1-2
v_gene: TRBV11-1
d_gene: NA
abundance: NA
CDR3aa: CASSTRDRGYTF
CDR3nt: TGTGCCAGCAGCACCAGGGATCGTGGCTACACCTTC

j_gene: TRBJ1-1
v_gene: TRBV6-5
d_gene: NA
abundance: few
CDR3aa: CASSQIAETEAFF
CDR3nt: TGTGCCAGCAGTCAGATCGCTGAGACTGAAGCTTTCTTT